One and the same sample provided the 24 T cell receptor beta chains below, sequenced in a study of early T cells in non-severe SARS-CoV-2 infection. From the 5' RACE reads, TCRdb called clonotypes with MiXCR, one entry per CDR3 protein. The data hold roughly 51,000 distinct CDR3 sequences, with around 6% observed a single time. The sample here was whole blood, taken at baseline. The receptors were sampled from an adult who was a healthcare worker with PCR-confirmed SARS-CoV-2 infection or an uninfected control (not recorded which).

There are a few counts of this clonotype. The CDR3 protein is CASSESASYGYTF. For the CDR3, the DNA is TGCGCCAGCAGTGAGTCCGCCTCCTATGGCTACACCTTC. The chain combines TRBV10-1 with TRBJ1-2; D unresolved. The CDR3 consists of 13 residues. From germline, CDR1 is WNHNN and CDR2 SYGVQD (reference sequence). The V and J ends lost 0 bases and 4 bases respectively, with 6 bases between them.

This clonotype was recorded at least ten times. The chain recombines TRBV2 with TRBJ2-1; 9 positions match TRBD1. The ends lost 7 bases at V and 8 bases at J; junction bases unmatched: 9. CDR1 SNHLY and CDR2 FYNNEI come from the germline V gene. The CDR3 contains 14 residues. The CDR3 bases are TGTGCCAGCACCTTACAGGGGGCGAGCGATGAGCAGTTCTTC. Translation gives CASTLQGASDEQFF.

This clonotype was recorded many times. The chain combines TRBV11-2 with TRBJ2-7; no firm D call. Trimming stripped 5 bases from V and 0 bases from J, with 11 bases between. CDR1 is SGHAT and CDR2 is FQNNGV in the germline V gene. This CDR3 contains 14 residues. The CDR3 sequence: CASSSPYSSYEQYF. The CDR3 nucleotides read TGTGCCAGCAGCAGCCCGTACAGCTCCTACGAGCAGTACTTC. The full variable domain, in which reference TRBV11-2 and TRBJ2-7 provide the parts outside the CDR3, is EAGVAQSPRYKIIEKRQSVAFWCNPISGHATLYWYQQILGQGPKLLIQFQNNGVVDDSQLPKDRFSAERLKGVDSTLKIQPAKLEDSAVYLCASSSPYSSYEQYFGPGTRLTVT.

The rearrangement uses TRBV10-3 and TRBJ2-5, with a possible D match to TRBD1 (6 bases). The CDR3 is 13 amino acids. The germline V gene has CDR1 ENHRY and CDR2 SYGVKD. V dropped 3 bases and J dropped 5 bases, with 10 bases sitting between them. Here the CDR3 reads CAISEDTGETQYF. CDR3 DNA sequence: TGTGCCATCAGTGAAGATACAGGGGAGACCCAGTACTTC.

This clonotype occurred many times. This chain connects TRBV7-8 to TRBJ2-1; D gene uncertain. The CDR3 is 14 residues long. Germline CDR1 reads SGHVS; CDR2 reads FQNEAQ. Trimming removed 4 bases from V and 3 bases from J, with 10 bases in between. The CDR3 nucleotides are TGTGCCAGCAGCTCCCTACAGATCTACAATGAGCAGTTCTTC. The encoded protein is CASSSLQIYNEQFF. Complete variable domain (other parts from reference TRBV7-8 and TRBJ2-1): GAGVSQSPRYKVAKRGQDVALRCDPISGHVSLFWYQQALGQGPEFLTYFQNEAQLDKSGLPSDRFFAERPEGSVSTLKIQRTQQEDSAVYLCASSSLQIYNEQFFGPGTRLTVL.

V usage is TRBV7-3 and J usage is TRBJ2-3; D might be TRBD2 (6 bases). The CDR3 extends over 16 amino acids. Germline values: CDR1 SGHTA, CDR2 FQGTGA. Trimming left V 5 bases short and J 3 bases short, with 18 bases between. CDR3 region: CASSPTTTAGTDTQYF. CDR3 bases: TGTGCCAGCAGCCCGACGACTACGGCGGGGACAGATACGCAGTATTTT.

This clonotype occurred a few times. This chain links TRBV7-2 with TRBJ2-7; 12 nucleotides agree with TRBD2. The trim removed 5 bases at V and 9 bases at J, leaving 14 bases unmatched. CDR3 length: 16 amino acids. The germline gives CDR1 SGHTA, CDR2 FQGNSA. The CDR3 reads CASSPLLAGGPGTQYF. The CDR3 coding sequence is TGTGCCAGCAGCCCCCTACTAGCGGGGGGTCCGGGGACGCAGTACTTC.

This clonotype was picked up many times. The rearrangement uses TRBV6-6 and TRBJ2-7; D call uncertain. V dropped 0 bases and J dropped 3 bases, with 12 bases sitting between them. Germline V gene data show CDR1 as MNHNY and CDR2 as SVGAGI (reference sequence). This CDR3 is built from 15 residues. CDR3 in amino acids: CASSYSGPAGYEQYF. CDR3 sequence (DNA): TGTGCCAGCAGTTACTCAGGACCAGCTGGCTACGAGCAGTACTTC.

The table lists this clonotype with a few counts. The chain couples TRBV19 to TRBJ2-7; D ambiguous. The CDR3 extends over 13 amino acids. Per the germline V gene, CDR1 is LNHDA and CDR2 is SQIVND (reference sequence). Trimming took off 4 bases at V and 6 bases at J, with 13 bases between the two ends. CDR3 in amino acids: CASSRRESVEQYF. As DNA, the CDR3 is TGTGCCAGTAGTAGAAGGGAATCGGTCGAGCAGTACTTC. The variable domain in full, with the rest retrieved from reference TRBV19 and TRBJ2-7, is DGGITQSPKYLFRKEGQNVTLSCEQNLNHDAMYWYRQDPGQGLRLIYYSQIVNDFQKGDIAEGYSVSREKKESFPLTVTSAQKNPTAFYLCASSRRESVEQYFGPGTRLTVT.

This clonotype has only a few counts. The CDR3 DNA sequence: TGCGCCAGCAGGTTAGAGGGACAGACTACCTACGAGCAGTACTTC. Translated, it gives CASRLEGQTTYEQYF. The chain is built from TRBV5-1 and TRBJ2-7, with 7 nucleotides matching TRBD1. Germline trimming cut 5 bases from V and 2 bases from J; bases unmatched to any gene: 10. The CDR3 extends over 15 amino acids. The germline V gene has CDR1 SGHRS and CDR2 YFSETQ.

This clonotype has ten or more counts. The J gene is TRBJ2-1, the V gene TRBV2, with 13 positions matching TRBD2. Germline CDR1 SNHLY, CDR2 FYNNEI. J lost 6 bases, V lost 7 bases, and 3 bases had no gene match. The CDR3 runs 14 residues. In DNA form, the CDR3 reads TGTGCCAGCACACTAGCGGGGGGGCTCAATGAGCAGTTCTTC. This sequence encodes CASTLAGGLNEQFF.

This clonotype was found a few times. In DNA, the CDR3 is TGTGCCAGTAGTACCCGGGACAGGGCCCAAAGCTCTGGGGCCAACGTCCTGACTTTC. Its translation is CASSTRDRAQSSGANVLTF. This sequence joins TRBV19 and TRBJ2-6, with 9 positions matching TRBD1. Trimming removed 4 bases from V and 0 bases from J; junction bases left unmatched: 10. This CDR3 contains 19 residues. Germline-derived CDR1 and CDR2 are LNHDA and SQIVND (reference sequence).

This clonotype came up many times. The chain links TRBV28 to TRBJ1-5, with unresolved D. The ends were cut back, 5 bases at V and 6 bases at J, with 8 bases in the middle. The germline CDR1 and CDR2 sequences are MDHEN and SYDVKM. This CDR3 is 12 amino acids long. CDR3: CASSPWGQPQHF. CDR3 in DNA: TGTGCCAGCAGTCCCTGGGGTCAGCCCCAGCATTTT.

In this sample, this clonotype turned up many times. V is TRBV21-1 and J is TRBJ1-5; TRBD1 reflects the table's D call only, with no check against the DNA. TRBV21-1 has pseudogene status. The CDR3 totals 14 residues. Here the CDR3 reads CASSADNSNQPQHF. The CDR3 coding sequence is TGTGCCAGCAGCGCGGACAATAGCAATCAGCCCCAGCATTTT.

The chain uses TRBV4-1 and TRBJ2-7; 11 bases are a match to TRBD2. V gave up 1 base and J gave up 2 bases; unmatched junction bases: 10. Germline lookup yields CDR1 MGHRA and CDR2 YSYEKL. The length of the CDR3 is 18 residues. The CDR3 nucleotides read TGCGCCAGCAGCCAAGGGGTAACTAGCGGGGGCCTAACCTACGAGCAGTACTTC. As protein: CASSQGVTSGGLTYEQYF.

This clonotype occurred many times. The genes are TRBV6-1 and TRBJ1-1, with unresolved D. Germline-derived CDR1 and CDR2 are MNHNS and SASEGT. This CDR3 has 14 amino acids. V was pared by 7 bases and J by 1 base, with 13 bases between. This CDR3 is CASTPRTGNTEAFF. The DNA for the CDR3 is TGTGCCAGCACCCCGAGGACGGGGAACACTGAAGCTTTCTTT.

This clonotype was observed a handful of times. This chain joins TRBV27 and TRBJ2-1; D assignment may be TRBD1 or TRBD2 (5 bases each). V was shortened by 5 bases and J by 0 bases, with 17 bases between the two germline ends. From germline, CDR1 is MNHEY and CDR2 SMNVEV (reference sequence). This CDR3 is built from 17 residues. CDR3 sequence reads: CASSPTPRDASYNEQFF. CDR3 DNA sequence: TGTGCCAGCAGTCCCACCCCCCGGGACGCCTCCTACAATGAGCAGTTCTTC.

The chain has TRBV6-2 or TRBV6-3 and TRBJ1-1, with TRBD1 as a possible D gene (6 bases). This CDR3 region has 14 residues. Trimming stripped 6 bases from V and 4 bases from J, with 15 bases between. CDR1 is MNHEY and CDR2 is SVGEGT in the germline V gene. CDR3 loop: CASRKTDRITEAFF. CDR3 coding DNA: TGTGCCAGCAGGAAAACTGACAGGATCACTGAAGCTTTCTTT.

This clonotype was observed at least ten times. The genes are TRBV11-2 and TRBJ2-3; 7 bases align to TRBD1. The CDR3 is made up of 14 amino acids. Germline V gene lookup returns CDR1 SGHAT and CDR2 FQNNGV. The ends lost 3 bases at V and 1 base at J; junction bases unmatched: 1. CDR3 coding DNA: TGTGCCAGCAGCTTTCAGGGGGGCACAGATACGCAGTATTTT. It is translated as CASSFQGGTDTQYF.

This clonotype was recorded many times. The rearrangement links TRBV12-3 or TRBV12-4 to TRBJ1-1; a weak D match, TRBD1 (6 bases). V was trimmed by 6 bases and J by 4 bases, leaving 9 bases between them. This CDR3 is built from 12 residues. The CDR3 region is CASRGRGTEAFF. CDR3 nucleotide sequence: TGTGCCAGCAGGGGCAGGGGCACTGAAGCTTTCTTT.

This clonotype was detected ten times or more. The chain joins TRBV13 to TRBJ2-1; a weak D match, TRBD1 (6 bases). Per the germline V gene, CDR1 is PRHDT and CDR2 is FYEKMQ (reference sequence). This CDR3 has 15 residues. Trimming stripped 5 bases from V and 1 base from J, with 12 bases between. In DNA, the CDR3 is TGTGCCAGCAGCAACCAGGGGTATTCCTACAATGAGCAGTTCTTC. Protein sequence: CASSNQGYSYNEQFF.

V is TRBV7-3 and J is TRBJ1-2, with TRBD1 identical over 8 bases. The germline V gene has CDR1 SGHTA and CDR2 FQGTGA. Unmatched junction bases numbered 5, after V lost 5 bases and J lost 0 bases. The CDR3 length is 15 residues. CDR3 bases: TGTGCCAGCAGCCCACGGACAGGGACTAACTATGGCTACACCTTC. The encoded protein is CASSPRTGTNYGYTF.

This clonotype was counted a single time. The chain joins TRBV15 to TRBJ1-5; D possibly corresponds to TRBD1 (5 bases). Germline V lookup: CDR1 LNHNV, CDR2 YYDKDF (reference sequence). V gave up 1 base and J gave up 7 bases, with 11 bases separating them. This CDR3 has 14 amino acids. The CDR3 here is CATSRGRERQPQHF. The CDR3 coding sequence is TGTGCCACCAGCAGAGGCAGGGAAAGACAGCCCCAGCATTTT.

The table lists this clonotype with many counts. The chain recombines TRBV27 with TRBJ1-2; D unresolved. The V gene lost 2 bases and the J gene lost 4 bases, with 8 bases spanning the gap. Germline assignment: CDR1 MNHEY and CDR2 SMNVEV (reference sequence). This CDR3 has 13 amino acids. The CDR3 nucleotides read TGTGCCAGCAGTTTACTAGGGTCCTATGGCTACACCTTC. Translation gives CASSLLGSYGYTF.